This is a list of T cell receptor beta chains from one sample in a study of T cell changes during pregnancy in multiple sclerosis. Data came from immunoSEQ multiplex PCR; TCRdb stores just in-frame clones and leaves some out. The repertoire includes 80,000 or so clones, about 94% of them detected once, and 0.99% sits in the top ten. This material consisted of peripheral blood, taken in the second trimester of pregnancy. The source of these receptors is a female donor in good health, enrolled as a control in a pregnancy study. CDR3s include the opening cysteine and the closing phenylalanine or tryptophan. D genes are given only for firm matches. Size is omitted from some rows. Given values are once, few, many or a class for expanded clones.

d_gene: -
abundance: -
v_gene: TRBV5-1
j_gene: TRBJ1-3
CDR3aa: CASSLGQSSSGNTIYF
CDR3nt: TGCGCCAGCAGCTTGGGACAGTCTAGCTCTGGAAACACCATATATTTT

d_gene: -
abundance: once
v_gene: TRBV7-2
j_gene: TRBJ1-2
CDR3aa: CASSPGDYGYTF
CDR3nt: TGTGCCAGCAGCCCAGGGGACTATGGCTACACCTTC

d_gene: -
abundance: -
v_gene: TRBV14
j_gene: TRBJ2-1
CDR3aa: CASSQDSSLPYNEQFF
CDR3nt: TGTGCCAGCAGCCAAGACTCTAGCCTTCCCTACAATGAGCAGTTCTTC

d_gene: -
abundance: -
v_gene: TRBV5-5
j_gene: TRBJ2-3
CDR3aa: CASSLGQRTDTQYF
CDR3nt: TGTGCCAGCAGCTTGGGACAGCGCACAGATACGCAGTATTTT

d_gene: TRBD2
abundance: -
v_gene: TRBV2
j_gene: TRBJ2-3
CDR3aa: CASSGSGASTDTQYF
CDR3nt: TGTGCCAGCAGTGGTAGCGGGGCTAGCACAGATACGCAGTATTTT

d_gene: -
abundance: -
v_gene: TRBV2
j_gene: TRBJ2-5
CDR3aa: CASSEVTDQETQYF
CDR3nt: TGTGCCAGCAGTGAGGTGACAGATCAAGAGACCCAGTACTTC

d_gene: TRBD2
abundance: -
v_gene: TRBV5-4
j_gene: TRBJ2-2
CDR3aa: CASNLGGVRTGELFF
CDR3nt: TGTGCCAGCAATCTCGGGGGGGTCCGGACCGGGGAGCTGTTTTTT

d_gene: TRBD1
abundance: -
v_gene: TRBV4-1
j_gene: TRBJ1-2
CDR3aa: CASSGSRDRGTLNYGYTF
CDR3nt: TGCGCCAGCAGCGGAAGCCGGGACAGGGGAACGCTGAACTATGGCTACACCTTC

d_gene: TRBD1
abundance: once
v_gene: TRBV5-7
j_gene: TRBJ1-1
CDR3aa: CASSSDREGSEAFF
CDR3nt: TGTGCCAGCAGCTCGGACAGGGAGGGGAGTGAAGCTTTCTTT

d_gene: -
abundance: -
v_gene: TRBV2
j_gene: TRBJ2-1
CDR3aa: CASSSTTPFYNEQFF
CDR3nt: TGTGCCAGCAGTTCGACTACCCCTTTCTACAATGAGCAGTTCTTC

d_gene: -
abundance: -
v_gene: TRBV19
j_gene: TRBJ2-2
CDR3aa: CASSAGQNAAGELFF
CDR3nt: TGTGCCAGTAGCGCGGGCCAGAACGCCGCCGGGGAGCTGTTTTTT

d_gene: TRBD1
abundance: -
v_gene: TRBV29-1
j_gene: TRBJ2-3
CDR3aa: CSVTGQGVWTDTQYF
CDR3nt: TGCAGCGTGACCGGACAGGGGGTTTGGACAGATACGCAGTATTTT

d_gene: -
abundance: -
v_gene: TRBV28
j_gene: TRBJ2-1
CDR3aa: CASSSLNRDRDYNEQFF
CDR3nt: TGTGCCAGCAGTTCCCTTAATCGCGACAGAGACTACAATGAGCAGTTCTTC

d_gene: TRBD2
abundance: once
v_gene: TRBV5-4
j_gene: TRBJ2-3
CDR3aa: CASSQTSGGTDTQYF
CDR3nt: TGTGCCAGCAGCCAAACTAGCGGGGGCACAGATACGCAGTATTTT

d_gene: -
abundance: -
v_gene: TRBV6-5
j_gene: TRBJ2-1
CDR3aa: CASRPNRENEQFF
CDR3nt: TGTGCCAGCAGGCCCAACCGGGAGAATGAGCAGTTCTTC

d_gene: -
abundance: -
v_gene: TRBV30
j_gene: TRBJ2-7
CDR3aa: CAWSEASSYEQYF
CDR3nt: TGTGCCTGGAGTGAGGCTAGCTCCTACGAGCAGTACTTC

d_gene: -
abundance: -
v_gene: TRBV10-3
j_gene: TRBJ2-1
CDR3aa: CAGRGGGEQFF
CDR3nt: TGTGCCGGACGCGGGGGCGGAGAGCAGTTCTTC

d_gene: -
abundance: -
v_gene: TRBV5-6
j_gene: TRBJ2-6
CDR3aa: CASSLASSGANVLTF
CDR3nt: TGTGCCAGCAGCTTGGCGTCCTCTGGGGCCAACGTCCTGACTTTC

d_gene: -
abundance: -
v_gene: TRBV5-4
j_gene: TRBJ1-2
CDR3aa: CASTSRGSDGYTF
CDR3nt: TGTGCCAGCACATCTAGAGGGTCGGATGGCTACACCTTC

d_gene: -
abundance: -
v_gene: TRBV4-1
j_gene: TRBJ2-7
CDR3aa: CASSQDGQGWYEQYF
CDR3nt: TGCGCCAGCAGCCAAGATGGGCAGGGGTGGTACGAGCAGTACTTC

d_gene: TRBD1
abundance: -
v_gene: TRBV27
j_gene: TRBJ2-1
CDR3aa: CASSFPGQAGNEQFF
CDR3nt: TGTGCCAGCAGTTTCCCGGGACAGGCTGGGAATGAGCAGTTCTTC

d_gene: TRBD2
abundance: -
v_gene: TRBV2
j_gene: TRBJ2-1
CDR3aa: CASSEALGLAGYNEQFF
CDR3nt: TGTGCCAGCAGTGAAGCGCTGGGACTAGCGGGGTACAATGAGCAGTTCTTC